A selection of T cell receptor beta chains follows, all from one sample in a study of T cell repertoires in cytomegalovirus infection. Each CDR3 protein is one row after TCRdb ran MiXCR on the reads. The profile shows some 390,000 distinct CDR3 sequences, around 18% of them singletons. Sequencing input: PBMCs. These receptors were obtained from a human donor in good health (CMV status not recorded). Some clones in this sample may be carry-over from other donors' samples. Each CDR3 is given with its conserved first and last residue. The D gene is left open where the match is weak. Clone size, where shown, is once, few, many, or a class for clones that have expanded.

D gene | J gene | clone size | V gene | CDR3 protein | CDR3 DNA
. | TRBJ2-2 | . | TRBV20-1 | CSARDTQGGGELFF | TGCAGTGCTAGAGATACGCAGGGGGGCGGGGAGCTGTTTTTT
. | TRBJ1-1 | . | TRBV15 | CATSRDTKGTEAFF | TGTGCCACCAGCAGAGATACGAAGGGCACTGAAGCTTTCTTT
TRBD1 | TRBJ1-1 | medium-sized | TRBV6-1 | CASSPTGSGTEAFF | TGTGCCAGCAGCCCGACAGGGTCGGGCACTGAAGCTTTCTTT
TRBD1 | TRBJ1-1 | few | TRBV2 | CAGGTGALNTEAFF | TGTGCCGGGGGGACAGGAGCATTGAACACTGAAGCTTTCTTT
. | TRBJ2-3 | many | TRBV28 | CASSLELLGVSTDTQYF | TGTGCCAGCAGTTTAGAGTTATTGGGAGTTAGCACAGATACGCAGTATTTT
. | TRBJ1-5 | . | TRBV4-1 | CASSQDSTGIRGNQPQHF | TGCGCCAGCAGCCAAGACTCAACAGGGATTAGGGGCAATCAGCCCCAGCATTTT
. | TRBJ1-6 | . | TRBV15 | CATSRSTGLAALHF | TGTGCCACCAGCAGATCTACAGGGCTTGCGGCCCTCCACTTT
. | TRBJ1-2 | few | TRBV24-1 | CATSDGFGYTF | TGTGCCACCAGTGATGGGTTCGGCTACACCTTC
TRBD1 | TRBJ2-7 | few | TRBV7-9 | CASSSSGQGHEQYF | TGTGCCAGCAGCTCCTCGGGACAGGGCCACGAGCAGTACTTC
. | TRBJ1-2 | few | TRBV29-1 | CSVTSFKAGYTF | TGCAGCGTCACCTCATTCAAGGCTGGCTACACCTTC
. | TRBJ2-2 | . | TRBV19 | CASSSRTENTGELFF | TGTGCCAGTAGTTCACGGACTGAAAACACCGGGGAGCTGTTTTTT
. | TRBJ2-6 | . | TRBV4-1 | CASSQDGQLSGANVLTF | TGCGCCAGCAGCCAAGATGGTCAGCTCTCTGGGGCCAACGTCCTGACTTTC
. | TRBJ1-1 | many | TRBV7-2 | CASSTSTGNEAFF | TGTGCCAGCAGCACATCCACAGGGAACGAAGCTTTCTTT
TRBD1 | TRBJ2-5 | medium-sized | TRBV7-6 | CASRKDGRGQGAVQETQYF | TGTGCCAGCCGAAAAGACGGGCGTGGACAGGGGGCAGTCCAAGAGACCCAGTACTTC
. | TRBJ2-1 | . | TRBV4-2 | CASSPSYRSSYNEQFF | TGTGCCAGCAGCCCCTCCTATCGCTCCTCCTACAATGAGCAGTTCTTC
. | TRBJ2-1 | few | TRBV20-1 | CSAREHRAGQFF | TGCAGTGCTAGAGAGCACCGGGCTGGGCAGTTCTTC
TRBD2 | TRBJ2-1 | many | TRBV7-6 | CASSRTGLANNEQFF | TGTGCCAGCAGCCGCACGGGACTAGCGAACAATGAGCAGTTCTTC
TRBD2 | TRBJ2-4 | few | TRBV2 | CASSDGLATKNIQYF | TGTGCCAGCAGTGACGGACTAGCCACTAAAAACATTCAGTACTTC
TRBD2 | TRBJ2-1 | . | TRBV12-5 | CASGLAWGGPPQFF | TGTGCTAGTGGTTTGGCCTGGGGGGGACCCCCGCAGTTCTTC
. | TRBJ1-3 | few | TRBV7-2 | CASSLDRAGNTIYF | TGTGCCAGCAGCTTAGACAGGGCTGGAAACACCATATATTTT
. | TRBJ1-6 | . | TRBV12-3/TRBV12-4 | CASSLADRYSPLHF | TGTGCCAGCAGTTTAGCCGACAGATATTCACCCCTCCACTTT
. | TRBJ2-7 | many | TRBV6-1 | CASSKEGGPYEQYF | TGTGCCAGCAGCAAGGAAGGGGGTCCCTACGAGCAGTACTTC
. | TRBJ2-4 | once | TRBV23-1 | CAGCLAKNIQYF | TGCGCCGGGTGTCTAGCCAAAAACATTCAGTACTTC
. | TRBJ2-3 | many | TRBV12-3/TRBV12-4 | CASGAGSDTQYF | TGTGCCAGCGGGGCCGGGAGCGATACGCAGTATTTT
. | TRBJ2-7 | many | TRBV7-6 | CASSLVYSSYEQYF | TGTGCCAGCAGCTTAGTGTACAGCTCCTACGAGCAGTACTTC
TRBD2 | TRBJ2-3 | many | TRBV7-2 | CASSFLAGGRDTQYF | TGTGCCAGCAGCTTCCTCGCGGGAGGTAGAGATACGCAGTATTTT
. | TRBJ2-1 | . | TRBV23-1 | CASPYNEQFF | TGCGCCAGCCCCTACAATGAGCAGTTCTTC
TRBD1 | TRBJ2-3 | many | TRBV7-9 | CASSPPPKGASSDTQYF | TGTGCCAGCAGCCCCCCCCCGAAGGGGGCATCCTCAGATACGCAGTATTTT
. | TRBJ2-7 | many | TRBV7-2 | CASSLSDVHEQYF | TGTGCCAGCAGCTTAAGTGATGTCCACGAGCAGTACTTC
. | TRBJ1-2 | few | TRBV3-1 | CASSQDSVSWEYGYTF | TGTGCCAGCAGCCAAGATTCTGTTTCCTGGGAGTATGGCTACACCTTC
. | TRBJ1-1 | . | TRBV11-2 | CASSLDTAREAFF | TGTGCCAGCAGCTTAGATACAGCTCGCGAAGCTTTCTTT
TRBD1 | TRBJ1-2 | . | TRBV15 | CATSVRDRVLGGYTF | TGTGCCACCAGCGTAAGGGACAGGGTTTTGGGAGGCTACACCTTC